This section outlines one T cell receptor beta chain sequence together with its context. Its antigen is unidentified. The table came from immunoSEQ multiplex PCR; TCRdb's copy has only in-frame clones and leaves some out. This repertoire shows 94,000 or so clones, approximately 80% found once; its top ten account for roughly 5.8%. This sample stems from a study of OX40 agonist ivuxolimab in advanced cancers. Study context: Administration of intravenous ivuxolimab to patients occurred every 2 weeks at 0.01 to 10 mg/kg. In three patients, partial responses were observed, one with hepatocellular carcinoma and two with cutaneous melanoma.

Researchers took blood at baseline, on cycle 4 day 1, and on cycle 7 day 1. Whole-study findings and limits: Patients with a partial response at 0.1-3.0 mg/kg had among the lowest clonal expansion.

The sequence was obtained from an adult with an advanced solid tumor such as melanoma, head and neck, liver or kidney cancer. The sample here was CD4+ or CD8+ T cells sorted from blood, taken in a trial of the OX40 agonist ivuxolimab.

The CDR3 is CASSERLPGGPGTYNEQFF. CDR3 coding DNA: TGTGCCAGTAGCGAAAGATTGCCGGGGGGCCCGGGAACCTACAATGAGCAGTTCTTC. The genes are TRBV19 and TRBJ2-1; weak D call: TRBD2 (7 bases). Germline V gene sequence: CDR1 LNHDA, CDR2 SQIVND (reference sequence). This CDR3 is 19 amino acids long. Trimming removed 6 bases at V and 2 bases at J, with 26 bases between.